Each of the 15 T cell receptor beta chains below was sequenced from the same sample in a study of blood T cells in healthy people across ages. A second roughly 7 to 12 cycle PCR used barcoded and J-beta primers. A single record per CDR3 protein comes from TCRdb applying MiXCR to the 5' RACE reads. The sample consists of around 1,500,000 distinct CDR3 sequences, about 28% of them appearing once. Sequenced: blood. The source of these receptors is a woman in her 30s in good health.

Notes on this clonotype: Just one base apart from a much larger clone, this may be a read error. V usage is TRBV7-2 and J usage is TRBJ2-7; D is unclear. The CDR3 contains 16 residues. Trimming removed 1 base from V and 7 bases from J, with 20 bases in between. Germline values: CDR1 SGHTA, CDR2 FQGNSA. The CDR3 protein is CASSLGALVASDEQYF. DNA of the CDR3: TGTGCCAGCAGCTTAGGCGCGTTAGTAGCTAGTGATGAGCAGTACTTC.

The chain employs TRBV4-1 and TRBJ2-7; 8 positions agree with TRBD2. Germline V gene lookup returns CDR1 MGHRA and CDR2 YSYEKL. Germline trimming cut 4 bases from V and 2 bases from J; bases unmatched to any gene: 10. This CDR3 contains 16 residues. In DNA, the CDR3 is TGCGCCAGCAGCCCCCGTCGCGGGGGGCCCACCTACGAGCAGTACTTC. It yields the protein CASSPRRGGPTYEQYF.

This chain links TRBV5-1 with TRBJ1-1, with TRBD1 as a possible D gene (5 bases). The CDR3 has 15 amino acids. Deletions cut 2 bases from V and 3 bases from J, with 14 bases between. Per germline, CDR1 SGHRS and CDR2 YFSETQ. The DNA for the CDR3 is TGCGCCAGCAGCTTTCGGGGGATCAGGGACACTGAAGCTTTCTTT. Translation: CASSFRGIRDTEAFF.

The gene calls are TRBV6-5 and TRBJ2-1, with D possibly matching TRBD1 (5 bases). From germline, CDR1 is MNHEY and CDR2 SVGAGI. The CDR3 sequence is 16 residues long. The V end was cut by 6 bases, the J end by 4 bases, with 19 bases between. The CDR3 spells CASSLLQGTIYNEQFF. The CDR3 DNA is TGTGCCAGCAGCTTACTCCAGGGTACGATATACAATGAGCAGTTCTTC.

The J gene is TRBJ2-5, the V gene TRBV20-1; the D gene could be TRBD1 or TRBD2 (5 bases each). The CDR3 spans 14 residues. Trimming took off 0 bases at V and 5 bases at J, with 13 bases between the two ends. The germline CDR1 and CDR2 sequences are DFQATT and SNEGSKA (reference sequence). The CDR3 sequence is CSARDPTWGETQYF. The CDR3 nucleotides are TGCAGTGCTAGAGACCCGACTTGGGGGGAGACCCAGTACTTC.

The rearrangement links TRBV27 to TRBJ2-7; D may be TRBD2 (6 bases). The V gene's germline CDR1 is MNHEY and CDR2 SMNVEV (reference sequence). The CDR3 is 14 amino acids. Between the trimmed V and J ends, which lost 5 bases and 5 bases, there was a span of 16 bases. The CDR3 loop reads CASSLTIGGNEQYF. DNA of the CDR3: TGTGCCAGCAGTCTTACTATTGGGGGGAACGAGCAGTACTTC.

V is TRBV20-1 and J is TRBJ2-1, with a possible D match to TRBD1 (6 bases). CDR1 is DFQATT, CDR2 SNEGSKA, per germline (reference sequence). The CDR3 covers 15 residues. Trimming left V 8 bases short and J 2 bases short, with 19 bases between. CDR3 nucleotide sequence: TGCAGTTCTAAAATCCAGACAGGACCCTACAATGAGCAGTTCTTC. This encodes CSSKIQTGPYNEQFF.

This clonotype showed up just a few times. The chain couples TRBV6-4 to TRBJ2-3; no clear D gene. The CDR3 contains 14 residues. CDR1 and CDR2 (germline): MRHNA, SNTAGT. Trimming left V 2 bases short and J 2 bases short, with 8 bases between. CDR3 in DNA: TGTGCCAGCAGTGACGGTAATTACACAGATACGCAGTATTTT. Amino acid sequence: CASSDGNYTDTQYF.

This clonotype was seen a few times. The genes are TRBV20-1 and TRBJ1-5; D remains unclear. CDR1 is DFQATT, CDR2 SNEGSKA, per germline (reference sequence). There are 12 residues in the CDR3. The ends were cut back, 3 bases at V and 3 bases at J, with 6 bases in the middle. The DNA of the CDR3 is TGCAGTGCTAGGCCGGCCAATCAGCCCCAGCATTTT. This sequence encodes CSARPANQPQHF.

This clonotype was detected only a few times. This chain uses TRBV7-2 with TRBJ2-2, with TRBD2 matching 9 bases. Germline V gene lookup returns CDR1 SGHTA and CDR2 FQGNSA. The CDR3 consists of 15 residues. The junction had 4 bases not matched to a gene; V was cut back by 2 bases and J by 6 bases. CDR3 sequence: CASSLTGTSSGELFF. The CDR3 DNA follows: TGTGCCAGCAGCTTAACCGGGACTAGCTCCGGGGAGCTGTTTTTT. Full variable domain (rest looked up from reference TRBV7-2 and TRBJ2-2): GAGVSQSPSNKVTEKGKDVELRCDPISGHTALYWYRQSLGQGLEFLIYFQGNSAPDKSGLPSDRFSAERTGGSVSTLTIQRTQQEDSAVYLCASSLTGTSSGELFFGEGSRLTVL.

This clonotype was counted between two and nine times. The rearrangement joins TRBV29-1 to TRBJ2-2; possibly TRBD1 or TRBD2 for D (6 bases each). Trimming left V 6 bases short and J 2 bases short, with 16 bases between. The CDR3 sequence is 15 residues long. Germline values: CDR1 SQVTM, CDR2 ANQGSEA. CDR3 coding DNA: TGCAGCGTCCCTAAGGGGGGAGATAACACCGGGGAGCTGTTTTTT. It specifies CSVPKGGDNTGELFF.

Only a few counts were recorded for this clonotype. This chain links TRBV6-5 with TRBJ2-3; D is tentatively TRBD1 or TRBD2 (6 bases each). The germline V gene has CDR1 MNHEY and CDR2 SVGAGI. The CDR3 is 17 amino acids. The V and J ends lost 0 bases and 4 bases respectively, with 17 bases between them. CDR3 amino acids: CASSYSRGAGVADTQYF. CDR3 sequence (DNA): TGTGCCAGCAGTTACTCGAGGGGGGCAGGGGTGGCAGATACGCAGTATTTT.

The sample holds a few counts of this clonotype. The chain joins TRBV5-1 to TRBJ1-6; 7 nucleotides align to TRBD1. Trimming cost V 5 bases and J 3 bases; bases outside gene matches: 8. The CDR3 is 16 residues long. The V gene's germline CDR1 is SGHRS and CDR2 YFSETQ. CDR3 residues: CASRMEGGYYNSPLHF. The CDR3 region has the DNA TGCGCCAGCAGAATGGAAGGGGGCTACTATAATTCACCCCTCCACTTT.

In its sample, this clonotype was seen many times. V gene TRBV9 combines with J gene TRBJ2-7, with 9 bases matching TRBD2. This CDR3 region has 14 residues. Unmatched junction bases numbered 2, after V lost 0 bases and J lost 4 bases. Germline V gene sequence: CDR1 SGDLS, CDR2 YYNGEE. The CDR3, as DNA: TGTGCCAGCAGCGTAGCAGCGGGAGGTTACGAGCAGTACTTC. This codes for CASSVAAGGYEQYF. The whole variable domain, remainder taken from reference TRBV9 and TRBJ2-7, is DSGVTQTPKHLITATGQRVTLRCSPRSGDLSVYWYQQSLDQGLQFLIQYYNGEERAKGNILERFSAQQFPDLHSELNLSSLELGDSALYFCASSVAAGGYEQYFGPGTRLTVT.

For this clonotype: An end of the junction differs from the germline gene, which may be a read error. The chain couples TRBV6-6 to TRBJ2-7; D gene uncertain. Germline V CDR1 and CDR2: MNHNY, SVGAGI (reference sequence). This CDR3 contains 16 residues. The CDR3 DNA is TGTTCCAGCAGTCCCACCCGCGTTGGTTCCTACAATGAGCAGTACTTC. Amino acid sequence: CSSSPTRVGSYNEQYF.